This T cell receptor beta chain came from a study of blood T cell repertoires in COVID-19. CDR1 is SGHAT, CDR2 FQNNGV, per germline. The CDR3 length is 12 residues. V was clipped by 3 bases and J by 11 bases, with 13 bases between them. Sequenced by immunoSEQ multiplex PCR; TCRdb stores in-frame clones only, minus some. Here the sample spans approximately 240,000 clones, around four fifths being singletons. The V gene is TRBV11-2, the J gene TRBJ1-1; D not certain. The TCR sequence derives from a woman aged 55 to 70 who had recovered from COVID-19. The sequenced sample was peripheral blood. DNA of the CDR3: TGTGCCAGCAGCTTTGAGGACCGGGAGGCTTTCTTT. Translated, it gives CASSFEDREAFF. Variable domain in full (rest from reference TRBV11-2 and TRBJ1-1): EAGVAQSPRYKIIEKRQSVAFWCNPISGHATLYWYQQILGQGPKLLIQFQNNGVVDDSQLPKDRFSAERLKGVDSTLKIQPAKLEDSAVYLCASSFEDREAFFGQGTRLTVV.